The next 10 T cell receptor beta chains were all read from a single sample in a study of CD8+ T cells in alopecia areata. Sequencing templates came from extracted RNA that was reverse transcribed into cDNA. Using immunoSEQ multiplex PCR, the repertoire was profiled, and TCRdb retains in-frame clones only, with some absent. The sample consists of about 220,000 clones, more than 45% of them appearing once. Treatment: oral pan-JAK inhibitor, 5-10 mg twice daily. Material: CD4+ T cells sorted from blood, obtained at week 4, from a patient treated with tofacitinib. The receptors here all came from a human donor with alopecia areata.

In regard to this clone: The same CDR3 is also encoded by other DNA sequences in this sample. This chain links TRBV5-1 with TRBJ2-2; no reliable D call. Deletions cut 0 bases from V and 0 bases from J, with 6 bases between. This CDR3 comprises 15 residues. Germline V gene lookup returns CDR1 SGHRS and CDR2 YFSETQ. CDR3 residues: CASSLEAANTGELFF. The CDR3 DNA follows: TGCGCCAGCAGCTTGGAGGCGGCGAACACCGGGGAGCTGTTTTTT.

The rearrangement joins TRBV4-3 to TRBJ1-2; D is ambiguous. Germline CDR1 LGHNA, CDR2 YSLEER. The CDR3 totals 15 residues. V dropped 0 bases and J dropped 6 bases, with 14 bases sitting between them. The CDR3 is CASSQDLPSPNGYTF. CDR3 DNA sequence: TGCGCCAGCAGCCAAGACCTCCCGTCCCCCAATGGCTACACCTTC.

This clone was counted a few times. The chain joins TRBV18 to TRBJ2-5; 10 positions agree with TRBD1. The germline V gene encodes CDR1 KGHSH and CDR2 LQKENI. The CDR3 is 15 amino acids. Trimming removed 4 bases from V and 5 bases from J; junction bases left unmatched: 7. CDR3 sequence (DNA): TGTGCCAGCTCACGAACCGGGACAGGGGCCGAGACCCAGTACTTC. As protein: CASSRTGTGAETQYF.

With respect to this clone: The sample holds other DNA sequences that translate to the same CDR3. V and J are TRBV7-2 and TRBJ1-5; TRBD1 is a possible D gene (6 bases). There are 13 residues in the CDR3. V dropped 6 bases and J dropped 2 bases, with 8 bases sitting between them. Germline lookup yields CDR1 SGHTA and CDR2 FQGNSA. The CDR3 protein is CASSYRGNQPQHF. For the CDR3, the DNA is TGTGCCAGCAGTTACAGGGGCAATCAGCCCCAGCATTTT.

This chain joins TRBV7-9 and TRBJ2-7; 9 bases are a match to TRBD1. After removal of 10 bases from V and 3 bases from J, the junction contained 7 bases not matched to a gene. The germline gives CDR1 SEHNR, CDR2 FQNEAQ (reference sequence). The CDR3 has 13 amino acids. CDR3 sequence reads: CATSGTGSYEQYF. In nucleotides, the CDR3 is TGTGCCACGTCAGGGACAGGGAGCTACGAGCAGTACTTC.

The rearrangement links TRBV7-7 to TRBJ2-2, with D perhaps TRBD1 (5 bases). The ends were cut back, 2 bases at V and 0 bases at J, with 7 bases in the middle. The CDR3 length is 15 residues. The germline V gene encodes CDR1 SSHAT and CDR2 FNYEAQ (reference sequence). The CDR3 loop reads CASSLQGPNTGELFF. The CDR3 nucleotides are TGTGCCAGCAGCTTACAGGGCCCGAACACCGGGGAGCTGTTTTTT.

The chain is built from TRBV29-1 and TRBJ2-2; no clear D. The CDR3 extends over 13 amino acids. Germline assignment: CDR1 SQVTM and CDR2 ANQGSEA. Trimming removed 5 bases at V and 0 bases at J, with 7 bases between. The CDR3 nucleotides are TGCAGCGTTCGGGCACCGAACACCGGGGAGCTGTTTTTT. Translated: CSVRAPNTGELFF.

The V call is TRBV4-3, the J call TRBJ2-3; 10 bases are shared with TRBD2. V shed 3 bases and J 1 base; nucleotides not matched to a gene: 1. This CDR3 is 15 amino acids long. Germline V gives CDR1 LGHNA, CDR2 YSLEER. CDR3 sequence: CASSHTSGGTDTQYF. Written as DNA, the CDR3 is TGCGCCAGCAGCCATACTAGCGGGGGCACAGATACGCAGTATTTT.

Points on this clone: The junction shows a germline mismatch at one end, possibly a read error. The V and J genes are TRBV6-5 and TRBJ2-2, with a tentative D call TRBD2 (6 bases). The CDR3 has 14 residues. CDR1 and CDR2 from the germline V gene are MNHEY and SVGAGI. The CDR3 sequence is CASSYDSWGGELFF. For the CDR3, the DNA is TGTGCCAGCAGTTACGACAGCTGGGGCGGGGAGTTGTTTTTT.

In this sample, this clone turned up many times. The CDR3 bases are TGTGCGAGGAGGGTGAACACCGGGGAGCTGTTTTTT. It yields the protein CARRVNTGELFF. V usage is TRBV2 and J usage is TRBJ2-2, with D possibly being TRBD2 (6 bases). Germline V gene sequence: CDR1 SNHLY, CDR2 FYNNEI. The CDR3 consists of 12 residues.